The source of this T cell receptor beta chain is a study of CD4 T cells in relation to SARS-CoV-2 and coronaviruses. Overall study: TCR beta CDR3s were sequenced after 10-day antigen culture of PBMCs. No peptide or an HIV-1 Nef peptide pool served as negative control. Study-level points and caveats: No donor gave both pre-pandemic and post-infection samples.

Trimming took 6 bases from V and 5 from J; bases not matched to a gene: 5. This CDR3 is 14 amino acids long. CDR1 LNHDA and CDR2 SQIVND come from the germline V gene (reference sequence). As concerns this clone: Its antigen is unidentified.

Unexposed donor CD4+ T cells date from about 2011-2018, before the COVID-19 pandemic. After about 11 days of culture, CD4+ T cells were isolated. TCRdb keeps only in-frame clones here, not all; method: immunoSEQ multiplex PCR. This table has some 20,000 clones, more than 70% appearing once. This chain uses TRBV19 with TRBJ1-5; 9 bases fit TRBD1. The receptor comes from a human donor in good health. Source material: CD4+ T cells from PBMCs, cultured in vitro. The CDR3 DNA follows: TGTGCCAGTAGCCCGACAGGGGGTGATCAGCCCCAGCATTTT. It specifies CASSPTGGDQPQHF.